This TCR beta chain was sequenced during a study of cytomegalovirus exposure and HLA in healthy donors. Study-level information: Per a later analysis, the approximately 690 first-cohort and 95 to 150 validation repertoires shared one platform.

Study findings and constraints: Rarity marked most TCR sequences, yet some public TCRs occurred in many donors. The investigators catalogued under 200 TCR beta chains as cytomegalovirus-associated. A few of the chains that were CMV-associated were confirmed in vitro to be specific for CMV antigens.

For this clone: Its antigen is unknown.

CDR1 WNHNN and CDR2 SYGVQD come from the germline V gene (reference sequence). CDR3 length equals 16 residues. The V and J ends lost 8 bases and 4 bases, in that order; junction bases with no gene match: 16. Libraries were prepared by immunoSEQ multiplex PCR; TCRdb keeps only in-frame clonotypes and omits some of them. The table has under 300,000 clones, around 90% seen once; the top ten hold under 0.4%. Sequences were obtained from PBMCs. V and J are TRBV10-1 and TRBJ1-1, with 7 positions matching TRBD1. The sequence was collected from a young woman in good health and CMV-seronegative. The CDR3 loop is CASSPQGSGGRTEAFF. The CDR3 DNA reads as TGCGCCAGCTCCCCCCAGGGGTCAGGGGGACGCACTGAAGCTTTCTTT.